This entry is about one T cell receptor beta chain. The antigen is undetermined. cDNA libraries for TCR alpha and TCR beta, carrying sample barcodes and UMIs, came from 5'RACE with constant-segment primers. One entry per CDR3 protein results from TCRdb running MiXCR on the 5' RACE reads. Of a few hundred thousand distinct CDR3 sequences listed, around 21% were seen once; the top ten hold under 15%. The CDR3 runs 14 residues. CDR1 MNHEY and CDR2 SMNVEV come from the germline V gene (reference sequence). V shed 3 bases, J shed 8 bases, and the junction held 6 bases outside the gene matches. The sample belongs to a study of T-cell memory formation after mild COVID-19. Turning to the study itself: TCR clusters mostly belonged to single donors.

General study results and limits: Second-wave clones that peaked on day 37 lacked confirmed SARS-CoV-2 specificity. Those CD4+ clones that contracted were mainly in CM and EM (CD8+ ones in EMRA).

The receptor's source is an adult woman who had mild COVID-19 (a few samples of this study predate the infection). Cell type and time point are not known. Specimen: PBMCs or a T cell subset sorted from them (not recorded which). This chain uses TRBV27 with TRBJ2-1; 8 bases are shared with TRBD1. CDR3 bases: TGTGCCAGCAGTTTGGCAGGGGGCTTGTATGAGCAGTTCTTC. It codes for CASSLAGGLYEQFF.